The present T cell receptor beta chain was sequenced within a study of regulatory T cells. Regarding the study as a whole: In patients, unique TRB V-J pairs were restricted and V/J usage skewed, especially in Tregs. In CD3G-deficient patients, conventional CD4+ T cells were enriched for hydrophobic CDR3 residues at positions 6 and 7.

Autoimmunity was present in every CD3G-deficient patient, worse in two. The primer mix had 52 TRBV and 13 TRBJ primers. Clones were read by immunoSEQ multiplex PCR, and TCRdb kept only the in-frame ones, dropping some. The sample yields 20,000 to 25,000 clones, roughly 88% seen once. The germline CDR1 and CDR2 sequences are SGHRS and YFSETQ. CDR3 length equals 14 residues. V trimming: 2 bases; J trimming: 2 bases; junction bases outside the gene matches: 2. Worth noting for this clone: Its antigen is not identified.

This sequence joins TRBV5-1 and TRBJ2-3; TRBD1 agrees at 7 bases. The origin of this receptor is a child aged 5-17 years with CD3G deficiency. Sequencing was performed on conventional CD4+ T cells sorted from blood. CDR3 in amino acids: CASSLGTATDTQYF. As DNA, the CDR3 is TGCGCCAGCAGCTTAGGGACAGCCACAGATACGCAGTATTTT.